These 2 T cell receptor beta chains were all obtained from the same sample, sequenced in a study of T cells in women clearing cervical HPV infection. This table comes from immunoSEQ multiplex PCR, and its TCRdb copy is limited to in-frame clones, with some not included. The sample is made up of tens of thousands of clones, and the top ten hold less than 7% of it. The sample taken for sequencing was blood buffy coat. Receptor source: a woman aged 18 to 75 with a cervical HPV16 infection that either progressed to CIN3+ or cleared (not recorded which).

This clone counts as medium-sized (0.01 to 0.1%) by frequency. From the germline J gene comes the end of the CDR3, since the read stops 3 residues before it. This chain joins TRBV29-1 and TRBJ2-7, with 12 positions matching TRBD2. CDR3 length: 15 residues. Germline trimming cut 5 bases from V and 5 bases from J; bases unmatched to any gene: 10. Germline CDR1 is SQVTM and CDR2 is ANQGSEA. The sequenced CDR3 bases are TGCAGCGTTAGGAGGACTAGCGGGATTCAAAACGAG. Its translation: CSVRRTSGIQNE. Given in full, the CDR3 is CSVRRTSGIQNEQYF.

As for this clone: The read terminates 3 residues ahead of where the CDR3 ends, so the germline J gene completes it. The chain carries TRBV7-2 and TRBJ2-7, with D maybe TRBD1 (6 bases). Germline V gene sequence: CDR1 SGHTA, CDR2 FQGNSA. This CDR3 comprises 15 residues. Trimming took off 1 base at V and 3 bases at J, with 13 bases between the two ends. The covered CDR3 bases are TGTGCCAGCAGCTTAGGGCCCCAACAGGGCTACGAG. Translation: CASSLGPQQGYE. The whole CDR3 is CASSLGPQQGYEQYF. The full variable domain, completed using reference TRBV7-2 and TRBJ2-7, is GAGVSQSPSNKVTEKGKDVELRCDPISGHTALYWYRQSLGQGLEFLIYFQGNSAPDKSGLPSDRFSAERTGGSVSTLTIQRTQQEDSAVYLCASSLGPQQGYEQYFGPGTRLTVT.